This T cell receptor beta chain derives from a study of technical replicates of blood from a handful of donors. Germline loops: CDR1 LNHDA, CDR2 SQIVND (reference sequence). The CDR3 covers 15 residues. The germline V and J ends were trimmed by 1 base and 2 bases, with 9 bases remaining between them. The repertoire was sequenced with immunoSEQ multiplex PCR; TCRdb's copy has only in-frame clones and lacks some. Among under 95,000 clones listed, about 94% were seen once. This TCR came from a human donor in good health. The V gene is TRBV19, the J gene TRBJ1-3; TRBD1 might be the D (6 bases). Sequencing was done on a sample of T cells isolated from PBMCs. DNA of the CDR3: TGTGCCAGTAGTATAGGTCCAGGGGCTGGAAACACCATATATTTT. It yields the protein CASSIGPGAGNTIYF. Looking up the rest from reference TRBV19 and TRBJ1-3 gives the full variable domain: DGGITQSPKYLFRKEGQNVTLSCEQNLNHDAMYWYRQDPGQGLRLIYYSQIVNDFQKGDIAEGYSVSREKKESFPLTVTSAQKNPTAFYLCASSIGPGAGNTIYFGEGSWLTVV.